This T cell receptor beta chain originates from a study of Graves' ophthalmopathy and Graves' hyperthyroidism. Amplification of the TCR beta CDR3 regions used RNA transcripts (as template). HTBI-primed first-round RT-PCR preceded second-round multiplex PCR. TCRdb re-called the multiplex PCR reads through MiXCR, storing one row per CDR3 protein. Of 1 million to 1.3 million distinct CDR3 sequences listed, less than 45% were seen once; the top ten hold 11%. Trimming pared 4 bases from V and 2 bases from J, leaving 11 bases between. The germline V gene encodes CDR1 GTSNPN and CDR2 SVGIG (reference sequence). This CDR3 comprises 13 residues. The authors enrolled newly diagnosed hyperthyroidism patients aged 18 to 65 with under 2 months' duration. Exclusion covered patients with other autoimmune diseases or uncontrolled infections (as well as pregnancy or lactation).

This chain links TRBV30 with TRBJ1-1; D not resolved. The receptor was derived from an adult man with Graves' hyperthyroidism. The sample consisted of peripheral blood or thyroid tissue (not recorded which). The CDR3 region is CAWMTRKNTEAFF. CDR3 bases: TGTGCCTGGATGACGAGGAAAAACACTGAAGCTTTCTTT.